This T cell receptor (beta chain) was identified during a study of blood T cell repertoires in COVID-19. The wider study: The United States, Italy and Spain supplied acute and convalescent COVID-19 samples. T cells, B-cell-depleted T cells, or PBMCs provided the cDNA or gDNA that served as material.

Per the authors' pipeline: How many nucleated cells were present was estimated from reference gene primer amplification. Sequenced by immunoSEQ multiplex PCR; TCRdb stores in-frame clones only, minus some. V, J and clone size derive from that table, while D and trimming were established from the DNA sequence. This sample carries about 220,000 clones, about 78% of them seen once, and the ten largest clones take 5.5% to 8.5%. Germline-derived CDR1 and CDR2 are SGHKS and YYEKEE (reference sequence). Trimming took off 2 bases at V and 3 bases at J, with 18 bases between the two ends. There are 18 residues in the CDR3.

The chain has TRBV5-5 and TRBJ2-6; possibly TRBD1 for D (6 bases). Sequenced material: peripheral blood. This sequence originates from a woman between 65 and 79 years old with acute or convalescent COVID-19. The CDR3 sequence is CASSFSSLTGLGANVLTF. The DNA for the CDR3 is TGTGCCAGCAGCTTTTCCTCCTTAACAGGGCTTGGGGCCAACGTCCTGACTTTC. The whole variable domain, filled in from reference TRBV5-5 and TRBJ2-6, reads DAGVTQSPTHLIKTRGQQVTLRCSPISGHKSVSWYQQVLGQGPQFIFQYYEKEERGRGNFPDRFSARQFPNYSSELNVNALLLGDSALYLCASSFSSLTGLGANVLTFGAGSRLTVL.